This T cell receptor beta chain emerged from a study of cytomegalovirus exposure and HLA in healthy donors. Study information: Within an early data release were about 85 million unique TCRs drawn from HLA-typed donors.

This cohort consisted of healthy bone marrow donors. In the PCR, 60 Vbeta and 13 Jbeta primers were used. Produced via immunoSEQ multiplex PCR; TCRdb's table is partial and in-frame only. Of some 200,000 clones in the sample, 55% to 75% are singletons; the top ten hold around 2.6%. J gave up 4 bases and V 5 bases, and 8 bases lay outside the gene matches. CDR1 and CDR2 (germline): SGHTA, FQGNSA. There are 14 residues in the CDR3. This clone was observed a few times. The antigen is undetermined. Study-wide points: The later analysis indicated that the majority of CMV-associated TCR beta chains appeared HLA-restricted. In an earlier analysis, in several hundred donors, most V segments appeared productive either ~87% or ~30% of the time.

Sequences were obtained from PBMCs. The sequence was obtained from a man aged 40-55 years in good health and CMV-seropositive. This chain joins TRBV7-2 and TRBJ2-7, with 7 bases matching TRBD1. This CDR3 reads CASSPSQGPYEQYF. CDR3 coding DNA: TGTGCCAGCAGCCCTTCACAGGGGCCTTACGAGCAGTACTTC.